The 29 T cell receptor beta chains presented below share a single source sample, sequenced in a study of metastatic and nonmetastatic thyroid tumors. TCRdb called clones again from the PCR reads with MiXCR. The profile shows over 15,000 clones, less than 35% of them singletons. Ahead of thyroid surgery, no patient had received treatment of any kind. Specimen: adjacent normal tissue. Source of these receptors: a female donor with papillary thyroid cancer or a benign thyroid nodule (not recorded which). Some clones in this sample may be carry-over from other donors' samples.

This clone is categorized as medium-sized. In the same sample, other DNA sequences code for this CDR3. The genes are TRBV12-3 or TRBV12-4 and TRBJ2-3; 7 bases fit TRBD1. V lost 2 bases, J lost 0 bases, and 5 bases stayed unmatched. This CDR3 spans 16 amino acids. The CDR3 here is CASSLQGEISTDTQYF. The CDR3 coding sequence is TGTGCCAGCAGTTTACAGGGGGAAATTAGCACAGATACGCAGTATTTT.

The chain recombines TRBV6-1 with TRBJ2-7; D unresolved. Germline values: CDR1 MNHNS, CDR2 SASEGT. The CDR3 extends over 12 amino acids. V was shortened by 6 bases and J by 2 bases, with 8 bases between the two germline ends. CDR3 sequence: CASRKQPYEQYF. Here the CDR3 DNA reads TGTGCCAGCAGGAAGCAACCCTACGAGCAGTACTTC.

This clone was picked up a small number of times. The chain joins TRBV12-3 or TRBV12-4 to TRBJ2-1, with TRBD2 identical over 10 bases. The CDR3 sequence is 15 residues long. V lost 5 bases, J lost 3 bases, and 4 bases stayed unmatched. The CDR3 DNA follows: TGTGCCAGCAGTCAGGGACTAGCGTACTACAATGAGCAGTTCTTC. It translates to CASSQGLAYYNEQFF.

This clone is classed as medium-sized. The genes are TRBV6-5 and TRBJ2-2, with unresolved D. Germline CDR1 is MNHEY and CDR2 is SVGAGI. Trimming pared 4 bases from V and 6 bases from J, leaving 15 bases between. The CDR3 covers 15 residues. Here the CDR3 reads CASSLLETGPGELFF. The CDR3 DNA reads as TGTGCCAGCAGTTTACTCGAGACCGGGCCCGGGGAGCTGTTTTTT.

This clone has more than one count but fewer than ten. The V gene is TRBV11-2, the J gene TRBJ1-3, with no clear D. The CDR3 spans 15 residues. Trimming left V 4 bases short and J 3 bases short, with 13 bases between. Per germline, CDR1 SGHAT and CDR2 FQNNGV. This CDR3 reads CASSSSLAGGNTIYF. The CDR3 DNA follows: TGTGCCAGCAGCTCCTCATTGGCAGGTGGAAACACCATATATTTT.

Details on this clone: A junction end diverges from the germline sequence, so it may reflect a read error. V usage is TRBV2 and J usage is TRBJ1-1; D not certain. CDR1 SNHLY and CDR2 FYNNEI come from the germline V gene. The CDR3 length is 13 residues. The DNA of the CDR3 is TGTGCCAGCAGTGTTGCCGCTAACACTAAAGCTTTCTTT. Amino acid sequence: CASSVAANTKAFF.

The rearrangement uses TRBV6-2 or TRBV6-3 and TRBJ2-7, with 7 nucleotides matching TRBD1. Trimming cost V 5 bases and J 2 bases; bases outside gene matches: 6. Germline V gene data show CDR1 as MNHEY and CDR2 as SVGEGT. The CDR3 has 14 amino acids. This CDR3 reads CASSKDRNTYEQYF. The CDR3 DNA reads TGTGCCAGCAGTAAGGACAGGAATACCTACGAGCAGTACTTC.

This clone came up many times. The V gene is TRBV7-9, the J gene TRBJ2-1, with 15 positions matching TRBD2. The length of the CDR3 is 16 residues. Trimming cost V 5 bases and J 4 bases; bases outside gene matches: 3. The V gene's germline CDR1 is SEHNR and CDR2 FQNEAQ (reference sequence). CDR3 DNA: TGTGCCAGCAGCCGAGGGACTAGCGGGGGGTACAATGAGCAGTTCTTC. Translation: CASSRGTSGGYNEQFF.

This clone was observed many times. The rearrangement uses TRBV7-2 and TRBJ2-7; D gene uncertain. Trimming left V 6 bases short and J 4 bases short, with 28 bases between. This CDR3 has 18 amino acids. Germline V lookup: CDR1 SGHTA, CDR2 FQGNSA. Here the CDR3 DNA reads TGTGCCAGCAGTCCGGTTTTTACCCCAAATCTAGGAATTTACGAGCAGTACTTC. This codes for CASSPVFTPNLGIYEQYF.

The table lists this clone with a few counts. The J gene is TRBJ2-3, the V gene TRBV6-5; D gene unclear. Trimming removed 4 bases from V and 6 bases from J, with 8 bases in between. The CDR3 extends over 12 amino acids. The germline V gene encodes CDR1 MNHEY and CDR2 SVGAGI. CDR3 in amino acids: CASSSPADTQYF. The CDR3 bases are TGTGCCAGCAGTTCTCCAGCGGATACGCAGTATTTT.

This clone was counted only a few times. The CDR3: CASRHDRLLYEQYF. CDR3 nucleotide sequence: TGTGCCAGCAGACATGACAGACTTCTCTACGAGCAGTACTTC. The chain joins TRBV6-2 or TRBV6-3 to TRBJ2-7; D might be TRBD1 (5 bases). V dropped 6 bases and J dropped 3 bases, with 15 bases sitting between them. The V gene's germline CDR1 is MNHEY and CDR2 SVGEGT. This CDR3 contains 14 residues.

This rearrangement joins TRBV27 to TRBJ2-3, with D hard to call. The CDR3 covers 16 residues. The V end was cut by 2 bases, the J end by 2 bases, with 14 bases between. Germline V gene sequence: CDR1 MNHEY, CDR2 SMNVEV (reference sequence). Written as DNA, the CDR3 is TGTGCCAGCAGTTTAAGTGAGCGACTGTTCACAGATACGCAGTATTTT. Translated: CASSLSERLFTDTQYF.

Within the sample, this clone is medium-sized. The chain couples TRBV11-3 to TRBJ2-5; 8 bases map to TRBD1. The CDR3 extends over 17 amino acids. V gave up 1 base and J gave up 1 base; unmatched junction bases: 8. Per germline, CDR1 SGHNT and CDR2 YENEEA. CDR3 sequence: CASSLGRLGTGQETQYF. CDR3 DNA: TGTGCCAGCAGCTTAGGAAGGTTAGGGACAGGCCAAGAGACCCAGTACTTC.

The rearrangement uses TRBV28 and TRBJ2-7; 8 positions match TRBD1. CDR1 is MDHEN and CDR2 is SYDVKM in the germline V gene. The CDR3 covers 14 residues. J lost 6 bases, V lost 8 bases, and 12 bases had no gene match. CDR3 loop: CASQAGGPISEQYF. In DNA, the CDR3 is TGTGCCAGCCAGGCAGGGGGCCCGATTAGCGAGCAGTACTTC.

The count of this clone is one. This chain links TRBV20-1 with TRBJ2-7; 11 nucleotides agree with TRBD2. The CDR3 is made up of 16 amino acids. Germline V CDR1 and CDR2: DFQATT, SNEGSKA (reference sequence). J was trimmed by 6 bases and V by 6 bases; bases with no gene match: 16. The CDR3 DNA follows: TGCAGTGCAAGTGCCCCGCTTAGCGGGAGGGCCGGCGAGCAGTACTTC. It translates to CSASAPLSGRAGEQYF.

At least ten counts were recorded for this clone. The chain recombines TRBV19 with TRBJ1-6; D remains unclear. There are 18 residues in the CDR3. The V and J ends lost 3 bases and 0 bases respectively, with 15 bases between them. Germline-derived CDR1 and CDR2 are LNHDA and SQIVND (reference sequence). DNA of the CDR3: TGTGCCAGTAGTATTCTTCGGACCGCAAGCTCCTATAATTCACCCCTCCACTTT. It specifies CASSILRTASSYNSPLHF.

On this clone: The junction shows a germline mismatch at one end, possibly a read error. The rearrangement links TRBV9 to TRBJ1-4; 8 bases are a match to TRBD1. Germline V gene lookup returns CDR1 SGDLS and CDR2 YYNGEE. The CDR3 contains 15 residues. Here the CDR3 reads CGSGQGAFANEKLFF. CDR3 nucleotide sequence: TGCGGCAGCGGGCAGGGGGCTTTCGCTAATGAAAAACTGTTTTTT.

This clone came up many times. One junction end does not reproduce the germline sequence, and a read error may be involved. The CDR3, as DNA: TGTGCCAGCAGCGGGGACAGGCTTAGGAATCAGCCCCGGCATTTT. It yields the protein CASSGDRLRNQPRHF. The genes are TRBV9 and TRBJ1-5; 8 bases are shared with TRBD1. CDR1 and CDR2 (germline): SGDLS, YYNGEE. The CDR3 extends over 15 amino acids.

The chain joins TRBV18 to TRBJ2-7, with TRBD1 identical over 7 bases. CDR1 is KGHSH, CDR2 LQKENI, per germline. The CDR3 loop spans 17 amino acids. Trimming cost V 0 bases and J 4 bases; bases outside gene matches: 12. This chain's CDR3 is CASSPPQGRGMAYEQYF. DNA of the CDR3: TGTGCCAGCTCACCACCCCAGGGCAGGGGGATGGCGTACGAGCAGTACTTC.

As concerns this clone: At one end the junction does not follow the germline gene, possibly because of a read error. This sequence joins TRBV7-2 and TRBJ2-3; D is ambiguous. The germline CDR1 and CDR2 sequences are SGHTA and FQGNSA. This CDR3 region has 14 residues. CDR3 sequence reads: CASILRWMGDTQYF. The CDR3 region has the DNA TGTGCCAGCATCTTAAGATGGATGGGGGATACGCAGTATTTT.

The gene calls are TRBV6-1 and TRBJ2-7; possible D gene TRBD1, 5 bases. There are 16 residues in the CDR3. Per germline, CDR1 MNHNS and CDR2 SASEGT. V was trimmed by 6 bases and J by 1 base, leaving 19 bases between them. The CDR3 loop reads CASRRSDTESSYEQYF. CDR3 coding DNA: TGTGCCAGCAGGAGGTCGGACACTGAATCATCCTACGAGCAGTACTTC.

V usage is TRBV20-1 and J usage is TRBJ2-7; TRBD2 aligns across 12 bases. Trimming took 0 bases from V and 3 from J; bases not matched to a gene: 3. The CDR3 consists of 15 residues. Per the germline V gene, CDR1 is DFQATT and CDR2 is SNEGSKA (reference sequence). The CDR3 coding sequence is TGCAGTGCTAGAGAGCTAGCGGGAGGGGGCTACGAGCAGTACTTC. This translates into CSARELAGGGYEQYF.

In its sample, this clone was seen a few times. CDR3 sequence: CASSSGYETQYF. The CDR3 DNA is TGTGCCAGCAGTTCGGGGTATGAGACCCAGTACTTC. This chain joins TRBV6-9 and TRBJ2-5, with a tentative D call TRBD2 (5 bases). CDR1 MNHGY and CDR2 SVAAGI come from the germline V gene. The CDR3 consists of 12 residues. Trimming shortened V by 4 bases and J by 5 bases, and 8 bases separated the two germline ends.

As concerns this clone: Lacking the conserved final phenylalanine or tryptophan, this CDR3 likely reflects a read error. This chain connects TRBV20-1 to TRBJ2-1; 10 positions match TRBD1. V was clipped by 6 bases and J by 6 bases; unmatched bases: 8. Germline V gene sequence: CDR1 DFQATT, CDR2 SNEGSKA (reference sequence). The CDR3 extends over 14 amino acids. The CDR3 sequence is CSATPGQGINEQFS. The CDR3 coding sequence is TGCAGTGCAACACCGGGACAGGGGATCAATGAGCAGTTCTCC.

The V call is TRBV6-1, the J call TRBJ2-3; 7 bases line up with TRBD2. The trim removed 6 bases at V and 8 bases at J, leaving 11 bases unmatched. Looked up from germline, CDR1 is MNHNS and CDR2 is SASEGT. This CDR3 comprises 14 residues. CDR3 nucleotides: TGTGCCAGCAGCCCTGGGACTACCGGGGGTACGCAGTATTTT. Translated, it gives CASSPGTTGGTQYF.

This clone has more than one count but fewer than ten. The V and J genes are TRBV19 and TRBJ2-1, with 9 bases matching TRBD1. The CDR3 has 15 amino acids. Germline V gene lookup returns CDR1 LNHDA and CDR2 SQIVND (reference sequence). Trimming cost V 5 bases and J 3 bases; bases outside gene matches: 5. DNA for the CDR3: TGTGCCAGTAGTCGGACAGGGGTAGACTACAATGAGCAGTTCTTC. It is translated as CASSRTGVDYNEQFF.

This clone was seen more than once but under ten times. Relative to the germline gene, one junction end is altered; a read error may explain this. The genes are TRBV6-5 and TRBJ2-3; either TRBD1 or TRBD2 may fit D (5 bases each). The CDR3 contains 16 residues. CDR1 is MNHEY, CDR2 SVGAGI, per germline. DNA of the CDR3: TGTGCCAGCAGTGACTCGGGGCGAGAGGGTACGGATACGCAGTATTTT. Amino acids: CASSDSGREGTDTQYF.

This clone rates as medium-sized. This chain links TRBV28 with TRBJ2-7, with D uncertain. V was shortened by 0 bases and J by 2 bases, with 8 bases between the two germline ends. This CDR3 contains 14 residues. Germline loops: CDR1 MDHEN, CDR2 SYDVKM. CDR3 sequence (DNA): TGTGCCAGCAGTTTATGGAGTGGCACCTACGAGCAGTACTTC. Amino acids: CASSLWSGTYEQYF.

This clone was found a few times. This sequence joins TRBV6-1 and TRBJ2-3; the match to TRBD1 covers 9 bases. Unmatched junction bases numbered 2, after V lost 1 base and J lost 3 bases. CDR1 and CDR2 from the germline V gene are MNHNS and SASEGT. The CDR3 has 15 amino acids. CDR3 sequence: CASSEVTGGTDTQYF. In nucleotides, the CDR3 is TGTGCCAGCAGTGAAGTGACAGGGGGGACAGATACGCAGTATTTT.